The rows below give T cell receptor beta chains drawn from one sample of a study of CD8+CD57+ T cells in acquired aplastic anemia. Each CDR3 protein gets one entry after TCRdb re-called the reads with MiXCR. The sample yields 150,000 or so distinct CDR3 sequences, roughly 63% seen once. Material: sorted CD4+, CD8+, or CD8+CD57+ T cells (not recorded which) from PBMCs. These TCRs come from a human donor in good health. Both conserved end residues are part of each CDR3. A D gene is named only where the DNA matches it firmly. Not all rows give a size; the values are once, few, many and, for expanded clones, a class.

CDR3nt: TGTGCCAGCACCCTGAAGGGGGAGCTGTTTTTT
CDR3aa: CASTLKGELFF
d_gene: .
v_gene: TRBV2
j_gene: TRBJ2-2
abundance: .

CDR3nt: TGTGCCAGTAGTACTAGCTCCTACAATGAGCAGTTCTTC
CDR3aa: CASSTSSYNEQFF
d_gene: .
v_gene: TRBV19
j_gene: TRBJ2-1
abundance: .

CDR3nt: TGTGCCAGCAGTGAAGACCTAGCACCCCTGCCCTACGAGCAGTACTTC
CDR3aa: CASSEDLAPLPYEQYF
d_gene: .
v_gene: TRBV6-5
j_gene: TRBJ2-7
abundance: .

CDR3nt: TGTGCCAGCAGTTTAGCGGTCAAGACTGAAGCTTTCTTT
CDR3aa: CASSLAVKTEAFF
d_gene: .
v_gene: TRBV12-3/TRBV12-4
j_gene: TRBJ1-1
abundance: many

CDR3nt: TGTGCCAGCAGCTCCCCGGACAGGGGACCAACCTACACTAACTATGGCTACACCTTC
CDR3aa: CASSSPDRGPTYTNYGYTF
d_gene: TRBD1
v_gene: TRBV7-3
j_gene: TRBJ1-2
abundance: .

CDR3nt: TGTGCCAGCACTTTGCCAGGGGGCTCCTACGAGCAGTACTTC
CDR3aa: CASTLPGGSYEQYF
d_gene: TRBD1
v_gene: TRBV2
j_gene: TRBJ2-7
abundance: few

CDR3nt: TGTGCCAGTAGTATAATGGGGGGCTCCTACAATGAGCAGTTCTTC
CDR3aa: CASSIMGGSYNEQFF
d_gene: .
v_gene: TRBV19
j_gene: TRBJ2-1
abundance: many

CDR3nt: TGTGCCAGCAGCTTAATGGGGGGCGTGAGAACTGAAGCTTTCTTT
CDR3aa: CASSLMGGVRTEAFF
d_gene: .
v_gene: TRBV7-9
j_gene: TRBJ1-1
abundance: .

CDR3nt: TGTGCCAGCAGCCAACGGACTAGCGGGATCACCGGGGAGCTGCTTTTT
CDR3aa: CASSQRTSGITGELLF
d_gene: TRBD2
v_gene: TRBV7-2
j_gene: TRBJ2-2
abundance: .

CDR3nt: TGCAGTGCTAGGGCAGGGGGGTCTATGGGAGCTTTCTTT
CDR3aa: CSARAGGSMGAFF
d_gene: TRBD1
v_gene: TRBV20-1
j_gene: TRBJ1-1
abundance: .

CDR3nt: TGTGCCAGCACCGAACGGCACAGCCTCTCTGGAAACACCATATATTTT
CDR3aa: CASTERHSLSGNTIYF
d_gene: .
v_gene: TRBV2
j_gene: TRBJ1-3
abundance: .

CDR3nt: TGTGCCACCAGCAGAGATAACAGCCATAATGAAAAACTGTTTTTT
CDR3aa: CATSRDNSHNEKLFF
d_gene: .
v_gene: TRBV15
j_gene: TRBJ1-4
abundance: .

CDR3nt: TGTGCCAGCAGCCCCCGGACGGTCTATAATTCACCCCTCCACTTT
CDR3aa: CASSPRTVYNSPLHF
d_gene: .
v_gene: TRBV7-2
j_gene: TRBJ1-6
abundance: .

CDR3nt: TGCAGCGTTGACGCGGCGGGGCTGAACACTGAAGCTTTCTTT
CDR3aa: CSVDAAGLNTEAFF
d_gene: .
v_gene: TRBV29-1
j_gene: TRBJ1-1
abundance: .

CDR3nt: TGTGCCAGCAGTGAACTGACAGGGGGCTTTGATTCACCCCTCCACTTT
CDR3aa: CASSELTGGFDSPLHF
d_gene: TRBD1
v_gene: TRBV2
j_gene: TRBJ1-6
abundance: .

CDR3nt: TGCGCCAGCAGTCCGGGACTAGCGGTCTACGAGCAGTACTTC
CDR3aa: CASSPGLAVYEQYF
d_gene: TRBD2
v_gene: TRBV10-1
j_gene: TRBJ2-7
abundance: few

CDR3nt: TGTGCCACCAGCAGGCTAGGGAGACTCTATGGCTACACCTTC
CDR3aa: CATSRLGRLYGYTF
d_gene: .
v_gene: TRBV15
j_gene: TRBJ1-2
abundance: .

CDR3nt: TGTGCCAGCAGCTTAGAGTGGACGAAACGGAACACTGAAGCTTTCTTT
CDR3aa: CASSLEWTKRNTEAFF
d_gene: .
v_gene: TRBV7-3
j_gene: TRBJ1-1
abundance: .

CDR3nt: TGTGCCACCAGTTTGGCAGGGGCGCCTCAGCCCCAGCATTTT
CDR3aa: CATSLAGAPQPQHF
d_gene: .
v_gene: TRBV24-1
j_gene: TRBJ1-5
abundance: few

CDR3nt: TGTGCCAGCAGCATGCGACTAGTGGCGAGCACTGAGCAGTTCTTC
CDR3aa: CASSMRLVASTEQFF
d_gene: .
v_gene: TRBV5-4
j_gene: TRBJ2-1
abundance: .

CDR3nt: TGTGCCAGCAGTTTGACTCGCCTTTCCTACGAGCAGTACTTC
CDR3aa: CASSLTRLSYEQYF
d_gene: .
v_gene: TRBV6-5
j_gene: TRBJ2-7
abundance: many

CDR3nt: TGTGCCTGCTGCGGGACAGGGATCTACAATGAGCAGTTCTTC
CDR3aa: CACCGTGIYNEQFF
d_gene: TRBD1
v_gene: TRBV19
j_gene: TRBJ2-1
abundance: .

CDR3nt: TGTGCCATCAGCGGGACCGGGGGGGTAGAAGATACGCAGTATTTT
CDR3aa: CAISGTGGVEDTQYF
d_gene: TRBD2
v_gene: TRBV10-3
j_gene: TRBJ2-3
abundance: .

CDR3nt: TGTGCCAGCAGCCCGGACGGTGGGGGGGGTTCGCTCGAGCAGTACTTC
CDR3aa: CASSPDGGGGSLEQYF
d_gene: TRBD2
v_gene: TRBV13
j_gene: TRBJ2-7
abundance: .

CDR3nt: TGTGCCACCAGTGGAGGGGGCCCTCAGCCCCAGCATTTT
CDR3aa: CATSGGGPQPQHF
d_gene: TRBD1
v_gene: TRBV24-1
j_gene: TRBJ1-5
abundance: many

CDR3nt: TGTGCCAGCAGCTTGGGCCCCGGCGGTTCACCCCTCCACTTT
CDR3aa: CASSLGPGGSPLHF
d_gene: .
v_gene: TRBV7-6
j_gene: TRBJ1-6
abundance: few

CDR3nt: TGTGCCAGCAGGTGGCGGGGGGGAGAGACCCAGTACTTC
CDR3aa: CASRWRGGETQYF
d_gene: TRBD2
v_gene: TRBV2
j_gene: TRBJ2-5
abundance: .

CDR3nt: TGTGCCAGCAGACCCGGGACTAGCGGGGGAGACGGCAATGAGTGGCAGTTCTTC
CDR3aa: CASRPGTSGGDGNEWQFF
d_gene: TRBD2
v_gene: TRBV6-2/TRBV6-3
j_gene: TRBJ2-1
abundance: .

CDR3nt: TGCGCCAGCAGCCAGGATGACACGGGCTACACCTTC
CDR3aa: CASSQDDTGYTF
d_gene: .
v_gene: TRBV4-3
j_gene: TRBJ1-2
abundance: once

CDR3nt: TGTGCCACCAGTGATTTGGGGACAGGGGGTGGCTACACCTTC
CDR3aa: CATSDLGTGGGYTF
d_gene: TRBD1
v_gene: TRBV24-1
j_gene: TRBJ1-2
abundance: few

CDR3nt: TGTGCCAGCAGCTTAGCGATGACAGGGGGTAATTCACCCCTCCACTTT
CDR3aa: CASSLAMTGGNSPLHF
d_gene: TRBD1
v_gene: TRBV7-9
j_gene: TRBJ1-6
abundance: .

CDR3nt: TGTGCCACCAGCAGAGACCGGGACAGGGAAGAGACCCAGTACTTC
CDR3aa: CATSRDRDREETQYF
d_gene: TRBD1
v_gene: TRBV15
j_gene: TRBJ2-5
abundance: once

CDR3nt: TGTGCCAGCAGCTTAGACCAGAACACTGAAGCTTTCTTT
CDR3aa: CASSLDQNTEAFF
d_gene: .
v_gene: TRBV7-6
j_gene: TRBJ1-1
abundance: .

CDR3nt: TGTGCCAGCAGCTTAGGTGGGACAGGGGGCGTCGAGCAGTACTTC
CDR3aa: CASSLGGTGGVEQYF
d_gene: TRBD1
v_gene: TRBV7-2
j_gene: TRBJ2-7
abundance: .

CDR3nt: TGTGCCAGCAGCGTAGTTGGGGGGCAGGACGGGGAGCTGTTTTTT
CDR3aa: CASSVVGGQDGELFF
d_gene: .
v_gene: TRBV9
j_gene: TRBJ2-2
abundance: many

CDR3nt: TGTGCCATCAGTGAGTTTCAGGGGATGCCTGAAGCTTTCTTT
CDR3aa: CAISEFQGMPEAFF
d_gene: .
v_gene: TRBV10-3
j_gene: TRBJ1-1
abundance: .

CDR3nt: TGCAGCGGACGGACAGGGCCACAAGAGACCCAGTACTTC
CDR3aa: CSGRTGPQETQYF
d_gene: TRBD1
v_gene: TRBV29-1
j_gene: TRBJ2-5
abundance: few

CDR3nt: TGCGCCACCAGTTTGAGGTCCGGCACAGATACGCAGTATTTT
CDR3aa: CATSLRSGTDTQYF
d_gene: .
v_gene: TRBV24-1
j_gene: TRBJ2-3
abundance: .

CDR3nt: TGTGCCAGCAGCTTGGCGGGAGCGGATTACGAGCAGTACTTC
CDR3aa: CASSLAGADYEQYF
d_gene: TRBD2
v_gene: TRBV7-9
j_gene: TRBJ2-7
abundance: .

CDR3nt: TGTGCCGCATCCCAGGGGGGGCTCTATGGCTACACCTTC
CDR3aa: CAASQGGLYGYTF
d_gene: TRBD1
v_gene: TRBV2
j_gene: TRBJ1-2
abundance: .

CDR3nt: TGTGCCAGCAGCCCCCGGACAGGGTCGAAATACTTC
CDR3aa: CASSPRTGSKYF
d_gene: TRBD1
v_gene: TRBV7-8
j_gene: TRBJ2-4
abundance: .

CDR3nt: TGTGCCAGCAGCATGTGGACTAGCGTCGGCAATGAGCAGTTCTTC
CDR3aa: CASSMWTSVGNEQFF
d_gene: TRBD2
v_gene: TRBV11-1
j_gene: TRBJ2-1
abundance: many

CDR3nt: TGTGCCATCGCCCACAGGGGCCCCTACGAGCAGTACTTC
CDR3aa: CAIAHRGPYEQYF
d_gene: TRBD1
v_gene: TRBV12-3/TRBV12-4
j_gene: TRBJ2-7
abundance: .

CDR3nt: TGTGCCAGCTCAGGGAGCGGGAGGTCCTACAATGAGCAGTTCTTC
CDR3aa: CASSGSGRSYNEQFF
d_gene: TRBD2
v_gene: TRBV25-1
j_gene: TRBJ2-1
abundance: .

CDR3nt: TGTGCCAGCAGTGACTTTCTCAACTCGGGGAATGAGCAGTTCTTC
CDR3aa: CASSDFLNSGNEQFF
d_gene: .
v_gene: TRBV6-1
j_gene: TRBJ2-1
abundance: many

CDR3nt: TGTGCCATCAGTGAGTCGGGACAGGGTTACGAGCAGTACTTC
CDR3aa: CAISESGQGYEQYF
d_gene: TRBD1
v_gene: TRBV10-3
j_gene: TRBJ2-7
abundance: .

CDR3nt: TGCAGCGTAGACGGTCAGAACACTGAAGCTTTCTTT
CDR3aa: CSVDGQNTEAFF
d_gene: .
v_gene: TRBV29-1
j_gene: TRBJ1-1
abundance: few

CDR3nt: TGTGCCAGCAGCCCCGGTCGTGAAGCTTTCTTT
CDR3aa: CASSPGREAFF
d_gene: .
v_gene: TRBV7-2
j_gene: TRBJ1-1
abundance: .

CDR3nt: TGTGCCAGCAGCCACACAGCTAGAGGGGGAGGGACCCAGTACTTC
CDR3aa: CASSHTARGGGTQYF
d_gene: .
v_gene: TRBV4-1
j_gene: TRBJ2-5
abundance: few

CDR3nt: TGCAGTGCTAGAGATCCCAACCCTAGCGGGGGGGTTTCCTACAATGAGCAGTTCTTC
CDR3aa: CSARDPNPSGGVSYNEQFF
d_gene: TRBD2
v_gene: TRBV20-1
j_gene: TRBJ2-1
abundance: .

CDR3nt: TGCGCCAGCAGTGGGGGACATTCCTACGGGCAGTACTTC
CDR3aa: CASSGGHSYGQYF
d_gene: .
v_gene: TRBV10-1
j_gene: TRBJ2-7
abundance: .

CDR3nt: TGCAGTGCCCTCCACCCCAGGCACTGGGATGGCTACACCTTC
CDR3aa: CSALHPRHWDGYTF
d_gene: .
v_gene: TRBV20-1
j_gene: TRBJ1-2
abundance: .

CDR3nt: TGTGCCAGCACCAACAAAGGGAACACTGAAGCTTTCTTT
CDR3aa: CASTNKGNTEAFF
d_gene: .
v_gene: TRBV12-3/TRBV12-4
j_gene: TRBJ1-1
abundance: .

CDR3nt: TGTGCCAGCAGCATGGACACGGACACTGAAGCTTTCTTT
CDR3aa: CASSMDTDTEAFF
d_gene: .
v_gene: TRBV7-3
j_gene: TRBJ1-1
abundance: .